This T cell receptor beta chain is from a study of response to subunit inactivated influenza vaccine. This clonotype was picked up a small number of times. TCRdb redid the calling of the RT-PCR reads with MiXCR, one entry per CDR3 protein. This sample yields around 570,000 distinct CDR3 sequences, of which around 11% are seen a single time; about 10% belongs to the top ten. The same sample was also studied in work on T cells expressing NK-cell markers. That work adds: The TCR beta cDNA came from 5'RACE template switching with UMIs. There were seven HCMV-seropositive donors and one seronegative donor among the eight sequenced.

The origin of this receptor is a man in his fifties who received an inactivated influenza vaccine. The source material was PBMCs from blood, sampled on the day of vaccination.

This chain's CDR3 is CASTPRGGANTEAFF. The CDR3 DNA follows: TGTGCCAGCACCCCCCGCGGGGGGGCGAACACTGAAGCTTTCTTT. The chain is built from TRBV6-1 and TRBJ1-1; possible D gene TRBD1, 6 bases. The germline V and J ends were trimmed by 7 bases and 1 base, with 16 bases remaining between them. This CDR3 comprises 15 residues. The germline V gene encodes CDR1 MNHNS and CDR2 SASEGT.